Below are 29 T cell receptor beta chains sequenced from a single sample in a study of cytomegalovirus exposure and HLA in healthy donors. The PCR had 60 Vbeta and 13 Jbeta primers. Sequencing was performed with immunoSEQ multiplex PCR; in TCRdb, only in-frame clones are kept and a portion is missing. This sample carries approximately 170,000 clones, 76% of them seen once, and the ten largest clones take about 0.8%. The sequenced sample consisted of PBMCs. Receptors originate from a female donor in good health and CMV-seronegative.

The chain has TRBV7-6 and TRBJ1-5; 7 bases match TRBD1. Germline V gives CDR1 SGHVS, CDR2 FNYEAQ. The junction had 5 bases not matched to a gene; V was cut back by 2 bases and J by 4 bases. This CDR3 region has 15 residues. CDR3 bases: TGTGCCAGCAGCTTACGTGGGGACAGTAATCAGCCCCAGCATTTT. This sequence encodes CASSLRGDSNQPQHF.

The chain is built from TRBV27 and TRBJ2-1; TRBD2 agrees at 11 bases. Germline loops: CDR1 MNHEY, CDR2 SMNVEV (reference sequence). Trimming took 4 bases from V and 8 from J; bases not matched to a gene: 10. The CDR3 extends over 16 amino acids. This CDR3 is CASSSLAGGRGDEQFF. DNA of the CDR3: TGTGCCAGCAGTTCTCTAGCGGGGGGCCGGGGCGATGAGCAGTTCTTC.

This chain connects TRBV5-1 to TRBJ2-3; TRBD1 aligns across 7 bases. The V segment lost 0 bases and the J segment 4 bases; nucleotides outside the gene matches: 5. Germline CDR1 is SGHRS and CDR2 is YFSETQ. The CDR3 consists of 15 residues. The CDR3 protein is CASSLERQGADTQYF. The CDR3 region has the DNA TGCGCCAGCAGCTTGGAACGACAGGGCGCAGATACGCAGTATTTT.

The chain couples TRBV28 to TRBJ1-2, with TRBD1 matching over 12 bases. Germline V CDR1 and CDR2: MDHEN, SYDVKM. The J segment lost 7 bases and the V segment lost 5 bases, leaving 14 bases of the junction unmatched. The CDR3 is 17 amino acids. The CDR3 DNA reads as TGTGCCAGCAGTCCTCCCGGGACAGGGGGCGTCTATGGTGGCTACACCTTC. This translates into CASSPPGTGGVYGGYTF.

V is TRBV5-4 and J is TRBJ2-7, with D possibly TRBD1 on 6 matching bases. This CDR3 spans 15 amino acids. Trimming pared 4 bases from V and 2 bases from J, leaving 16 bases between. CDR1 is SGHNT, CDR2 YYREEE, per germline (reference sequence). The CDR3, as DNA: TGTGCCAGCAGCCTCCGCCAGGGGCCTGCCTACGAGCAGTACTTC. This codes for CASSLRQGPAYEQYF.

The chain carries TRBV4-2 and TRBJ1-6, with 8 bases lining up with TRBD1. The trim removed 4 bases at V and 8 bases at J, leaving 7 bases unmatched. The V gene's germline CDR1 is LGHNA and CDR2 YNFKEQ. The length of the CDR3 is 15 residues. The CDR3 reads CASSPGTGGDSPLHF. In DNA form, the CDR3 reads TGTGCCAGCAGCCCCGGGACAGGAGGCGATTCACCCCTCCACTTT.

The genes are TRBV18 and TRBJ2-7; TRBD1 matches at 7 bases. This CDR3 comprises 14 residues. Per germline, CDR1 KGHSH and CDR2 LQKENI. J was trimmed by 5 bases and V by 6 bases; bases with no gene match: 10. CDR3 loop: CASSLSSQGNEQYF. DNA for the CDR3: TGTGCCAGCTCTTTATCATCACAGGGGAACGAGCAGTACTTC.

This chain links TRBV25-1 with TRBJ2-1, with D unclear. The CDR3 contains 11 residues. Germline V gene sequence: CDR1 MGHDK, CDR2 SYGVNS. V lost 2 bases to trimming and J lost 9 bases, with 5 bases between them. In nucleotides, the CDR3 is TGTGCCAGCAGTGAAGGGCCTGAGCAGTTCTTC. Amino acid sequence: CASSEGPEQFF.

The rearrangement uses TRBV14 and TRBJ2-2, with a possible D match to TRBD1 (5 bases). CDR1 is SGHDN, CDR2 FVKESK, per germline. The germline V and J ends were trimmed by 0 bases and 4 bases, with 12 bases remaining between them. CDR3 size: 16 residues. In DNA form, the CDR3 reads TGTGCCAGCAGCCAAGATCCAAGACAGTTCACCGGGGAGCTGTTTTTT. Translation: CASSQDPRQFTGELFF.

In this sample, this clone turned up a few times. This chain uses TRBV23-1 with TRBJ2-7; tentative D call: TRBD2 (6 bases). TRBV23-1 belongs to the ORF category, with a function that is uncertain. The CDR3 loop spans 19 amino acids. Trimming took 3 bases from V and 4 from J, leaving 28 bases between them. The CDR3 DNA sequence: TGCGCCAGCAGTCATCCGGGGGAAAGAGTTCGAAACAGGACATACGAGCAGTACTTC. Its translation: CASSHPGERVRNRTYEQYF.

V usage is TRBV19 and J usage is TRBJ2-7, with D maybe TRBD1 (6 bases). This CDR3 comprises 12 residues. Germline CDR1 reads LNHDA; CDR2 reads SQIVND (reference sequence). Trimming stripped 8 bases from V and 0 bases from J, with 8 bases between. CDR3 residues: CASSDSSYEQYF. The CDR3 nucleotides read TGTGCCAGTTCGGACAGCTCCTACGAGCAGTACTTC.

This sequence joins TRBV15 and TRBJ2-7; 7 positions agree with TRBD1. Trimming at V came to 3 bases and at J to 4 bases, leaving 9 bases not matched to a gene. CDR3 length: 15 amino acids. Looked up from germline, CDR1 is LNHNV and CDR2 is YYDKDF (reference sequence). The CDR3 DNA is TGTGCCACCAGCAGCTTTCCGGGACAGTTTTACGAGCAGTACTTC. Its translation is CATSSFPGQFYEQYF.

This clone was found once. This rearrangement joins TRBV5-4 to TRBJ2-1; D gene ambiguous. The CDR3 runs to 12 residues. V was trimmed by 0 bases and J by 6 bases, leaving 4 bases between them. Germline CDR1 reads SGHNT; CDR2 reads YYREEE (reference sequence). The CDR3 sequence is CASSLARNEQFF. The CDR3 DNA sequence: TGTGCCAGCAGCTTGGCCCGCAATGAGCAGTTCTTC. The complete variable domain, with remaining parts taken from reference TRBV5-4 and TRBJ2-1, reads ETGVTQSPTHLIKTRGQQVTLRCSSQSGHNTVSWYQQALGQGPQFIFQYYREEENGRGNFPPRFSGLQFPNYSSELNVNALELDDSALYLCASSLARNEQFFGPGTRLTVL.

This clone showed up just a few times. The CDR3 sequence is CASTRTHQITDTQYF. The CDR3, as DNA: TGTGCCAGCACTAGGACTCACCAGATCACAGATACGCAGTATTTT. The chain has TRBV2 and TRBJ2-3; a possible D gene is TRBD2 (5 bases). CDR1 and CDR2 (germline): SNHLY, FYNNEI. Trimming took 7 bases from V and 2 from J, leaving 16 bases between them. The CDR3 is 15 residues long. The variable domain in full, with the rest retrieved from reference TRBV2 and TRBJ2-3, is EPEVTQTPSHQVTQMGQEVILRCVPISNHLYFYWYRQILGQKVEFLVSFYNNEISEKSEIFDDQFSVERPDGSNFTLKIRSTKLEDSAMYFCASTRTHQITDTQYFGPGTRLTVL.

The chain recombines TRBV27 with TRBJ2-7, with D tentatively TRBD1 (6 bases). The CDR3 runs to 13 residues. Germline-derived CDR1 and CDR2 are MNHEY and SMNVEV (reference sequence). The V end was cut by 8 bases, the J end by 2 bases, with 13 bases between. CDR3: CASATGFPYEQYF. DNA for the CDR3: TGTGCCAGCGCCACAGGGTTTCCCTACGAGCAGTACTTC.

About this clone: Its ends do not fully match the called genes, so a read error is possible. V gene TRBV2 combines with J gene TRBJ2-4, with 7 nucleotides matching TRBD2. Germline V gene sequence: CDR1 SNHLY, CDR2 FYNNEI. The CDR3 totals 18 residues. DNA of the CDR3: TGTGCCAGCAGTGAAGAGATACGGGAGGAGCTAGCCAAAAACAGTCAGTACTTC. Translated, it gives CASSEEIREELAKNSQYF.

The rearrangement links TRBV12-5 to TRBJ2-2, with D unclear. V dropped 1 base and J dropped 4 bases, with 4 bases sitting between them. This CDR3 has 13 amino acids. Germline V CDR1 and CDR2: LGHNT, FRNRAP. The CDR3 loop is CASGLGGTGELFF. CDR3 nucleotides: TGTGCTAGTGGTTTGGGAGGCACCGGGGAGCTGTTTTTT.

This clone has just a few counts. V is TRBV7-2 and J is TRBJ2-3; D gene ambiguous. The germline CDR1 and CDR2 sequences are SGHTA and FQGNSA. V was pared by 5 bases and J by 6 bases, with 15 bases between. The CDR3 runs 14 residues. CDR3 DNA sequence: TGTGCCAGCAGCGCTCGCGCCCTCATGGATACGCAGTATTTT. Translation: CASSARALMDTQYF.

The V call is TRBV28, the J call TRBJ2-7, with TRBD2 identical over 7 bases. Trimming at V came to 10 bases and at J to 0 bases, leaving 15 bases not matched to a gene. Germline loops: CDR1 MDHEN, CDR2 SYDVKM. This CDR3 is 16 amino acids long. Here the CDR3 DNA reads TGTGCCACCTGGAGTAGCGGGCGTTCACCCTCCTACGAGCAGTACTTC. It specifies CATWSSGRSPSYEQYF.

The chain couples TRBV19 to TRBJ1-3; the D gene is possibly TRBD1 (6 bases). The CDR3 runs 13 residues. V was pared by 5 bases and J by 4 bases, with 9 bases between. Germline V gives CDR1 LNHDA, CDR2 SQIVND (reference sequence). The CDR3 region has the DNA TGTGCCAGTAGTCGGGGGGCCGGAAACACCATATATTTT. It yields the protein CASSRGAGNTIYF.

This rearrangement joins TRBV2 to TRBJ2-1, with 9 bases that match TRBD2. The germline CDR1 and CDR2 sequences are SNHLY and FYNNEI. Germline trimming cut 3 bases from V and 3 bases from J; bases unmatched to any gene: 9. The CDR3 length is 17 residues. CDR3 in amino acids: CASSDQGRGGHYNEQFF. The CDR3 DNA follows: TGTGCCAGCAGTGATCAAGGGCGGGGGGGCCACTACAATGAGCAGTTCTTC.

V gene TRBV27 combines with J gene TRBJ1-4, with D tentatively TRBD1 (6 bases). This CDR3 is built from 18 residues. V lost 3 bases and J 3 bases, leaving 20 bases between the germline ends. Germline V gives CDR1 MNHEY, CDR2 SMNVEV (reference sequence). CDR3 in DNA: TGTGCCAGCAGTTTTTCCGGTCGGGGGGGCATGTCTAATGAAAAACTGTTTTTT. The encoded protein is CASSFSGRGGMSNEKLFF.

The J gene is TRBJ2-2, the V gene TRBV18, with 7 nucleotides matching TRBD1. CDR1 and CDR2 from the germline V gene are KGHSH and LQKENI. V was pared by 1 base and J by 6 bases, with 2 bases of the junction left unmatched. This CDR3 has 14 amino acids. CDR3 sequence: CASSPQGAAGELFF. The CDR3 coding sequence is TGTGCCAGCTCACCACAGGGGGCGGCCGGGGAGCTGTTTTTT.

This clone was detected only a few times. V gene TRBV9 combines with J gene TRBJ1-2; TRBD1 agrees at 8 bases. Losses at the gene ends were 5 bases for V and 7 bases for J; bases not matched to a gene: 13. Germline CDR1 SGDLS, CDR2 YYNGEE. The CDR3 sequence is 15 residues long. The CDR3: CASRKDSTGAVGYTF. CDR3 bases: TGTGCCAGCAGGAAAGATTCGACAGGGGCAGTTGGCTACACCTTC.

The chain carries TRBV9 and TRBJ2-2; D gene unclear. Deletions cut 1 base from V and 6 bases from J, with 7 bases between. Germline CDR1 is SGDLS and CDR2 is YYNGEE. This CDR3 region has 13 residues. CDR3 in DNA: TGTGCCAGCAGCGTAAAGCCGTCCGGGGAGCTGTTTTTT. Translation: CASSVKPSGELFF.

The CDR3 protein is CAWSSSYTEAFF. In DNA form, the CDR3 reads TGTGCCTGGAGTTCGAGTTATACTGAAGCTTTCTTT. The J gene is TRBJ1-1, the V gene TRBV30, with D hard to call. The CDR3 runs to 12 residues. V was trimmed by 2 bases and J by 5 bases, leaving 9 bases between them. Germline assignment: CDR1 GTSNPN and CDR2 SVGIG (reference sequence).

This CDR3 reads CASSGRDRGVYEQYF. The CDR3 DNA is TGTGCCAGCAGCGGACGGGACAGGGGGGTCTACGAGCAGTACTTC. The rearrangement uses TRBV11-2 and TRBJ2-7, with 11 bases that match TRBD1. Germline CDR1 SGHAT, CDR2 FQNNGV. Trimming removed 5 bases from V and 3 bases from J; junction bases left unmatched: 6. The CDR3 has 15 residues.

In its sample, this clone was seen once. The DNA of the CDR3 is TGTGCCAGCCATAGGGGCCGAGGCTACACCTTC. This codes for CASHRGRGYTF. The rearrangement uses TRBV28 and TRBJ1-2, with D possibly matching TRBD1 (5 bases). This CDR3 spans 11 amino acids. Germline CDR1 is MDHEN and CDR2 is SYDVKM. V was trimmed by 8 bases and J by 8 bases, leaving 12 bases between them.

This clone turned up a few times. The CDR3 reads CASSQGTRNNEQFF. DNA of the CDR3: TGTGCCAGCAGCCAAGGGACTAGGAACAATGAGCAGTTCTTC. The V gene is TRBV4-2, the J gene TRBJ2-1; 7 bases are a match to TRBD2. Germline CDR1 reads LGHNA; CDR2 reads YNFKEQ. The CDR3 runs 14 residues. With 1 base clipped from V and 5 bases from J, the junction kept 2 bases outside the gene matches.